Shown below are 19 T cell receptor beta chains from a single sample sequenced in a study of cytomegalovirus exposure and HLA in healthy donors. A multiplex PCR was run with 60 Vbeta primers and 13 Jbeta primers. Using immunoSEQ multiplex PCR, the repertoire was profiled, and TCRdb retains in-frame clones only, with some absent. The profile shows 150,000 or so clones, approximately 70% of them singletons. The specimen sequenced was PBMCs. The receptors here all came from a woman younger than 35 in good health and CMV-seronegative.

V usage is TRBV5-1 and J usage is TRBJ2-2; possible D gene TRBD1, 6 bases. V lost 3 bases and J lost 0, with 9 bases in between. In germline, CDR1 is SGHRS, CDR2 YFSETQ. The length of the CDR3 is 15 residues. This CDR3 is CASSSGTPNTGELFF. The CDR3 DNA reads as TGCGCCAGCAGCTCCGGGACACCGAACACCGGGGAGCTGTTTTTT. The full variable domain, in which reference TRBV5-1 and TRBJ2-2 provide the parts outside the CDR3, is KAGVTQTPRYLIKTRGQQVTLSCSPISGHRSVSWYQQTPGQGLQFLFEYFSETQRNKGNFPGRFSGRQFSNSRSEMNVSTLELGDSALYLCASSSGTPNTGELFFGEGSRLTVL.

This clone was detected a few times. The rearrangement links TRBV18 to TRBJ1-1; D is perhaps TRBD1 (5 bases). CDR3 length: 17 residues. Germline V CDR1 and CDR2: KGHSH, LQKENI. V was clipped by 3 bases and J by 0 bases, with 17 bases between them. CDR3 in amino acids: CASSPLGQAYMNTEAFF. CDR3 bases: TGTGCCAGCTCACCGCTGGGGCAGGCCTACATGAACACTGAAGCTTTCTTT.

This chain joins TRBV7-6 and TRBJ2-5; 9 nucleotides match TRBD2. V dropped 1 base and J dropped 5; count of bases not matched to a gene: 5. In germline, CDR1 is SGHVS, CDR2 FNYEAQ. This CDR3 spans 15 amino acids. The CDR3 DNA sequence: TGTGCCAGCAGCTTAGGGGCTAGCGGGGTTGAGACCCAGTACTTC. It is translated as CASSLGASGVETQYF. Drawing the rest from reference TRBV7-6 and TRBJ2-5, the complete variable domain is GAGVSQSPRYKVTKRGQDVALRCDPISGHVSLYWYRQALGQGPEFLTYFNYEAQQDKSGLPNDRFSAERPEGSISTLTIQRTEQRDSAMYRCASSLGASGVETQYFGPGTRLLVL.

This clone occurred a few times. The chain has TRBV30 and TRBJ2-1; 12 bases agree with TRBD1. The CDR3 contains 14 residues. CDR1 GTSNPN and CDR2 SVGIG come from the germline V gene (reference sequence). V trimming: 2 bases; J trimming: 6 bases; junction bases outside the gene matches: 2. DNA of the CDR3: TGTGCCTGGAGTACGGGACAGGGGGCCAATGAGCAGTTCTTC. Protein sequence: CAWSTGQGANEQFF.

This clone was counted only a few times. This chain uses TRBV5-1 with TRBJ2-3; 11 nucleotides align to TRBD2. CDR1 and CDR2 (germline): SGHRS, YFSETQ. Trimming removed 4 bases from V and 5 bases from J; junction bases left unmatched: 9. The CDR3 covers 16 residues. The CDR3: CASSPVLAGVGDTQYF. The CDR3 coding sequence is TGCGCCAGCAGCCCTGTACTAGCGGGAGTGGGAGATACGCAGTATTTT.

This chain joins TRBV9 and TRBJ1-3; D may be TRBD1 (6 bases). Per germline, CDR1 SGDLS and CDR2 YYNGEE. CDR3 size: 15 residues. V lost 6 bases, J lost 4 bases, and 17 bases lay in between. The CDR3 sequence is CASTRRGGVGNTIYF. CDR3 nucleotides: TGTGCCAGCACCCGTAGGGGGGGTGTCGGAAACACCATATATTTT. Drawing the rest from reference TRBV9 and TRBJ1-3, the complete variable domain is DSGVTQTPKHLITATGQRVTLRCSPRSGDLSVYWYQQSLDQGLQFLIQYYNGEERAKGNILERFSAQQFPDLHSELNLSSLELGDSALYFCASTRRGGVGNTIYFGEGSWLTVV.

This clone was detected once. The genes are TRBV29-1 and TRBJ1-1, with a weak D call TRBD1 (5 bases). Trimming took off 5 bases at V and 2 bases at J, with 24 bases between the two ends. The germline CDR1 and CDR2 sequences are SQVTM and ANQGSEA. This CDR3 is 17 amino acids long. CDR3 region: CSVTRVLHSGGNTEAFF. The CDR3 region has the DNA TGCAGCGTTACTCGGGTCTTGCATTCCGGGGGAAACACTGAAGCTTTCTTT.

This clone showed up just a few times. The rearrangement links TRBV4-3 to TRBJ1-3; 8 positions match TRBD1. V lost 0 bases and J lost 0; bases outside the gene matches: 7. Germline V gene sequence: CDR1 LGHNA, CDR2 YSLEER. CDR3 length equals 18 residues. The CDR3 DNA reads TGCGCCAGCAGCCAAGATCCGACAGGGGCTAGCTCTGGAAACACCATATATTTT. This codes for CASSQDPTGASSGNTIYF.

The chain uses TRBV5-1 and TRBJ1-1, with TRBD1 as a possible D gene (6 bases). CDR3 length equals 14 residues. Per germline, CDR1 SGHRS and CDR2 YFSETQ. Trimming left V 4 bases short and J 0 bases short, with 10 bases between. In DNA form, the CDR3 reads TGCGCCAGCAGCCCTAGACAGGTGAACACTGAAGCTTTCTTT. It translates to CASSPRQVNTEAFF.

The chain is built from TRBV7-2 and TRBJ1-5; D call uncertain. In germline, CDR1 is SGHTA, CDR2 FQGNSA. CDR3 length: 14 amino acids. Trimming pared 3 bases from V and 0 bases from J, leaving 6 bases between. In DNA, the CDR3 is TGTGCCAGCAGCTTGCAGTTTAGCAATCAGCCCCAGCATTTT. Protein: CASSLQFSNQPQHF. Variable domain in full (rest from reference TRBV7-2 and TRBJ1-5): GAGVSQSPSNKVTEKGKDVELRCDPISGHTALYWYRQSLGQGLEFLIYFQGNSAPDKSGLPSDRFSAERTGGSVSTLTIQRTQQEDSAVYLCASSLQFSNQPQHFGDGTRLSIL.

This chain joins TRBV4-2 and TRBJ2-5; tentatively, D is TRBD2 (6 bases). The DNA matches TRBJ2-7 better at its end, which makes the J call doubtful. Germline V gene sequence: CDR1 LGHNA, CDR2 YNFKEQ. This CDR3 has 17 amino acids. CDR3 nucleotides: TGTGCCAGCAGCCAACCCGGCGGGGACGGTAGCTCCTACGAGCAGTACTTC. Protein: CASSQPGGDGSSYEQYF.

The gene calls are TRBV7-8 and TRBJ2-7; TRBD2 aligns across 13 bases. V was clipped by 3 bases and J by 5 bases; unmatched bases: 7. CDR3 size: 16 residues. Germline assignment: CDR1 SGHVS and CDR2 FQNEAQ. CDR3 in DNA: TGTGCCAGCAGCTTTTCCACTAGCGGGAGGGCCCACGAGCAGTACGTC. This codes for CASSFSTSGRAHEQYV.

V and J are TRBV2 and TRBJ2-7; the D gene is possibly TRBD2 (5 bases). With 7 bases removed from V and 2 bases from J, the gap between germline ends came to 18 bases. The germline V gene encodes CDR1 SNHLY and CDR2 FYNNEI. The CDR3 covers 15 residues. The CDR3 is CASTIDGKTTYEQYF. CDR3 nucleotide sequence: TGTGCCAGCACCATCGACGGGAAAACTACCTACGAGCAGTACTTC.

This sequence joins TRBV19 and TRBJ1-4; possibly TRBD1 for D (5 bases). This CDR3 has 15 residues. V was cut by 5 bases and J by 1 base, with 11 bases left in between. The germline V gene encodes CDR1 LNHDA and CDR2 SQIVND (reference sequence). CDR3 amino acids: CASSRGGLTNEKLFF. The CDR3 nucleotides are TGTGCCAGTAGTCGCGGGGGTTTAACTAATGAAAAACTGTTTTTT.

V gene TRBV6-6 combines with J gene TRBJ2-1; possible D gene TRBD2, 6 bases. This CDR3 region has 13 residues. Trimming took off 0 bases at V and 10 bases at J, with 10 bases between the two ends. Germline CDR1 and CDR2: MNHNY and SVGAGI (reference sequence). The CDR3 DNA reads TGTGCCAGCAGTTACTCGGCCGGGAGAGAGCAGTTCTTC. Protein product: CASSYSAGREQFF.

The rearrangement joins TRBV25-1 to TRBJ1-1, with D perhaps matching TRBD1 (6 bases). Germline CDR1 and CDR2: MGHDK and SYGVNS. V lost 6 bases and J 2 bases, leaving 22 bases between the germline ends. This CDR3 is built from 17 residues. The CDR3 DNA follows: TGTGCCAGCAGCCCAAGACAGGCCTCATATAGAAACACTGAAGCTTTCTTT. This codes for CASSPRQASYRNTEAFF.

The chain combines TRBV27 with TRBJ1-2, with D possibly TRBD1 on 5 matching bases. Trimming took off 4 bases at V and 2 bases at J, with 11 bases between the two ends. Germline lookup yields CDR1 MNHEY and CDR2 SMNVEV (reference sequence). CDR3 length equals 14 residues. CDR3 region: CASSYAGLNYGYTF. The CDR3 bases are TGTGCCAGCAGTTACGCGGGGCTCAACTATGGCTACACCTTC.

The chain employs TRBV30 and TRBJ1-2; 7 bases match TRBD1. Trimming removed 3 bases from V and 7 bases from J; junction bases left unmatched: 5. The CDR3 consists of 12 residues. Germline assignment: CDR1 GTSNPN and CDR2 SVGIG (reference sequence). The CDR3 sequence is CAWRTGTVGYTF. The CDR3 bases are TGTGCCTGGAGGACGGGGACAGTTGGCTACACCTTC.

The rearrangement joins TRBV30 to TRBJ2-1; 9 positions match TRBD1. Germline CDR1 is GTSNPN and CDR2 is SVGIG (reference sequence). The junction had 5 bases not matched to a gene; V was cut back by 3 bases and J by 2 bases. The CDR3 runs to 15 residues. CDR3 protein: CAWRAGDRAYNEQFF. CDR3 nucleotides: TGTGCCTGGAGGGCCGGGGACAGGGCCTACAATGAGCAGTTCTTC.